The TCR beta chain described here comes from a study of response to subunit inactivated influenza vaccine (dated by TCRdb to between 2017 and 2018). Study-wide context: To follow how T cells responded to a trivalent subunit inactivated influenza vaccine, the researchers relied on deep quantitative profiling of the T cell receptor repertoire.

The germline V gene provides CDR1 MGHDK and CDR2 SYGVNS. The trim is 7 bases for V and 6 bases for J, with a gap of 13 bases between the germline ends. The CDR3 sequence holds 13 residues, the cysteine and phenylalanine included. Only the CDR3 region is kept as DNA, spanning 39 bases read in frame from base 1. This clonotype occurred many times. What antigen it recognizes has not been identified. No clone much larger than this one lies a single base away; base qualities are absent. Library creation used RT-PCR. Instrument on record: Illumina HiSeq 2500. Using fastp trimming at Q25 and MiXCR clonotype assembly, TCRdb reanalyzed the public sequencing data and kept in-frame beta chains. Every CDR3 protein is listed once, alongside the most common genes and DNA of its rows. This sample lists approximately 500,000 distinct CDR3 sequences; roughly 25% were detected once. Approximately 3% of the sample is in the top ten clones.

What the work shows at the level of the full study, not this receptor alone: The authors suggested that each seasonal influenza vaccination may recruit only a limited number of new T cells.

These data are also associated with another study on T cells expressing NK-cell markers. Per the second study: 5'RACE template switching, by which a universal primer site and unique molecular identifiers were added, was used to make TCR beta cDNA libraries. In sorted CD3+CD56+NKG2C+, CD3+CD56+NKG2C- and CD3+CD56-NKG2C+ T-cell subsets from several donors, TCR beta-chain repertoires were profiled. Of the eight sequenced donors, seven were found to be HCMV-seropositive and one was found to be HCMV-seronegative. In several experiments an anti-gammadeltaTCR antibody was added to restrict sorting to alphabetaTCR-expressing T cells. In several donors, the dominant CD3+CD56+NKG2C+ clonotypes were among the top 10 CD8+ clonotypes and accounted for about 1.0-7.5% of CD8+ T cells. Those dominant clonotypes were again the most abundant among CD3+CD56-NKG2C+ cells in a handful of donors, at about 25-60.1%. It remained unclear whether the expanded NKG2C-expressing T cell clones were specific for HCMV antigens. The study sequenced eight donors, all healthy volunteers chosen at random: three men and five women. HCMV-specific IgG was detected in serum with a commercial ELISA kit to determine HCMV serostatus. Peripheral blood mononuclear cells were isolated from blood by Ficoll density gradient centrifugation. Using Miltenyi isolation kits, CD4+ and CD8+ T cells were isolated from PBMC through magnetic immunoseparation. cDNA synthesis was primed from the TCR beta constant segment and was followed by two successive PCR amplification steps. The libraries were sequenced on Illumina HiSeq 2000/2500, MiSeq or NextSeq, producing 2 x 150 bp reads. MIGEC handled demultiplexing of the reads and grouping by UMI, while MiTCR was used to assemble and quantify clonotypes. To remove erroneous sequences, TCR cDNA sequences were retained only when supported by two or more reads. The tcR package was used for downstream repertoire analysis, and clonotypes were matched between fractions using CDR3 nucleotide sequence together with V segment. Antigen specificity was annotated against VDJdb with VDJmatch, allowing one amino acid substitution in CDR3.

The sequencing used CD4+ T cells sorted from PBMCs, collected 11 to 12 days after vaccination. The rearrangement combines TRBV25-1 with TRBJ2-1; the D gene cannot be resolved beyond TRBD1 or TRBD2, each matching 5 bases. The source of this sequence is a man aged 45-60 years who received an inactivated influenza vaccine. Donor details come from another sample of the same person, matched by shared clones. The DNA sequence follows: TGTGCCAGCATGCCGACCGGGACCAATGAGCAGTTCTTC. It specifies CASMPTGTNEQFF.